The TCR beta chain described here comes from a study of blood T cell repertoires in COVID-19. Study information: Whether acute or convalescent, the COVID-19 samples came from the United States, Italy and Spain. Sources were T cells, B-cell-depleted T cells, or PBMCs; the material itself was cDNA or gDNA.

Germline assignment: CDR1 MDHEN and CDR2 SYDVKM. This CDR3 region has 12 residues. Trimming cost V 7 bases and J 5 bases, with 12 bases left between them. Sequenced by immunoSEQ multiplex PCR; TCRdb stores in-frame clones only, minus some. The sample includes approximately 180,000 clones, approximately 85% of them seen just once. The chain carries TRBV28 and TRBJ2-7; possibly TRBD2 for D (6 bases). This sequence was found in a human donor with active or convalescent COVID-19. The donor label of this sample is uncertain. Material for sequencing was peripheral blood. CDR3 protein: CASTYSGNEQYF. CDR3 nucleotide sequence: TGTGCCAGCACCTATAGCGGTAACGAGCAGTACTTC.